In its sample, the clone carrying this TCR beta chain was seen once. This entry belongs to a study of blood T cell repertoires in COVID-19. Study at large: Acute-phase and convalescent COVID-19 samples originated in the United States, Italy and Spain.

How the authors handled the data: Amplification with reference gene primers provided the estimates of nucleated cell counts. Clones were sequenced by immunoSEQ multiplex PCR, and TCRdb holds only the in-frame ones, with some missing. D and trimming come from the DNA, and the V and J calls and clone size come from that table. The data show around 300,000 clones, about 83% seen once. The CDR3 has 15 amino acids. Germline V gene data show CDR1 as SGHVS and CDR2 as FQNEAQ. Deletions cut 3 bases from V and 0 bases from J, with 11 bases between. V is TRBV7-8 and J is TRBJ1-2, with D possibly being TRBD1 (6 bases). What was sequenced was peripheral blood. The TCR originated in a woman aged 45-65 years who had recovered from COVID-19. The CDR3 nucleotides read TGTGCCAGCAGCTTTCGGTCAGGGGCTAACTATGGCTACACCTTC. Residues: CASSFRSGANYGYTF.